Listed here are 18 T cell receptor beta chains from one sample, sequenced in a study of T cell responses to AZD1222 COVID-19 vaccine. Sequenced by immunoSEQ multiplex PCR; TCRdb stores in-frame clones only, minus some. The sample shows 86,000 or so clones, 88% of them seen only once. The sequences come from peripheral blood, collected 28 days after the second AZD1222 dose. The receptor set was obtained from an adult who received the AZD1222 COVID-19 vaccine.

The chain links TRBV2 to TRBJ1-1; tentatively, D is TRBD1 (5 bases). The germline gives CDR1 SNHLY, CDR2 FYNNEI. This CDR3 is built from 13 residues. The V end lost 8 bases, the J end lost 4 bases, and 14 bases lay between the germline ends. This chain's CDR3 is CASSTHGTTEAFF. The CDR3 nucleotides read TGTGCCAGCTCCACCCATGGGACCACTGAAGCTTTCTTT.

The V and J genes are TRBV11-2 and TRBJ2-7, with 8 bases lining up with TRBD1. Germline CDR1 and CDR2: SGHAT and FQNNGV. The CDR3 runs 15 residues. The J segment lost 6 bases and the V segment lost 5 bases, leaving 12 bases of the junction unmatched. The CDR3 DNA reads TGTGCCAGCAGCCGTGACTTGGGACAGGACGCCGAGCAGTACTTC. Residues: CASSRDLGQDAEQYF.

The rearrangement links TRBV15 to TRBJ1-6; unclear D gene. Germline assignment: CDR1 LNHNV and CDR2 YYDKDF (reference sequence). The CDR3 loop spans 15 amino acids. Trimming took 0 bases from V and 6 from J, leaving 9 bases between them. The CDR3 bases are TGTGCCACCAGCAGAGATCGCCAGTCTAATTCACCCCTCCACTTT. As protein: CATSRDRQSNSPLHF.

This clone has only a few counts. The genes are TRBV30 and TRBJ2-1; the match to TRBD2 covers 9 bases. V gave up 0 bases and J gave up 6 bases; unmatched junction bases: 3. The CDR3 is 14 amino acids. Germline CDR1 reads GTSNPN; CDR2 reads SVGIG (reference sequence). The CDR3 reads CAWSVGGRANEQFF. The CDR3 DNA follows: TGTGCCTGGAGTGTGGGCGGGAGGGCCAATGAGCAGTTCTTC.

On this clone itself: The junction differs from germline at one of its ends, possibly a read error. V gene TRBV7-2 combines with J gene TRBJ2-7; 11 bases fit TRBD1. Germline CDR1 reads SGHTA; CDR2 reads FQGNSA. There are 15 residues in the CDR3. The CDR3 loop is CASTLGGTGGYEQYF. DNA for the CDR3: TGTGCCAGCACCTTAGGGGGGACAGGGGGCTACGAGCAGTACTTC.

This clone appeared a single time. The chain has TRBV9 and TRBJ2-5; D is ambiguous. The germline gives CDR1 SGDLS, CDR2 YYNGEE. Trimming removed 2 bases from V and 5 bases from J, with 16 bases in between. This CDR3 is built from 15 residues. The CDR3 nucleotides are TGTGCCAGCAGCGTCAATCCCGTTAGGAGCGAGACCCAGTACTTC. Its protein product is CASSVNPVRSETQYF.

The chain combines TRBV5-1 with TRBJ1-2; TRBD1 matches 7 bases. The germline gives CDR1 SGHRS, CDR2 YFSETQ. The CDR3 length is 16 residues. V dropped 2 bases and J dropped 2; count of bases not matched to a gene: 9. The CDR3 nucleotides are TGCGCCAGCAGCTTCACAGGGGCGAACGTAAACTATGGCTACACCTTC. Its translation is CASSFTGANVNYGYTF.

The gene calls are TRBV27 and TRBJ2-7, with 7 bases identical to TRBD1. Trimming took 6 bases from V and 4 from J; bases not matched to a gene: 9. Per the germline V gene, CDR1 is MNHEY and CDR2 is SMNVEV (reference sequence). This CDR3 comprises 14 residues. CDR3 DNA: TGTGCCAGCAGCCGAGGGGACAGTGAATACGAGCAGTACTTC. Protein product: CASSRGDSEYEQYF.

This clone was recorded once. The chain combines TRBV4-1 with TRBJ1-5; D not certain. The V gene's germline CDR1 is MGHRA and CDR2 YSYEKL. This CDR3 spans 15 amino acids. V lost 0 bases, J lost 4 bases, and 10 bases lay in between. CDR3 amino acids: CASSQDSSRNQPQHF. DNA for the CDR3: TGCGCCAGCAGCCAAGATTCGTCCAGAAATCAGCCCCAGCATTTT.

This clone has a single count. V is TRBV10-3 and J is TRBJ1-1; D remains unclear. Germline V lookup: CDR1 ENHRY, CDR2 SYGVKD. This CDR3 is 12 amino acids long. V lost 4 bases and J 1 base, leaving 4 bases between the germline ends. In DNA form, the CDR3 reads TGTGCCATCAGTGTACAGAACACTGAAGCTTTCTTT. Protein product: CAISVQNTEAFF.

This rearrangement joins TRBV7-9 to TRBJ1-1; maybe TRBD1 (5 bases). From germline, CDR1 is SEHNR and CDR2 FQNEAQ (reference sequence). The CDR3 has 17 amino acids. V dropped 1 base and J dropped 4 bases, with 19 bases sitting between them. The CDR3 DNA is TGTGCCAGCAGCTTAGTCGTTTCAAGGGGCATCGGCACTGAAGCTTTCTTT. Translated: CASSLVVSRGIGTEAFF.

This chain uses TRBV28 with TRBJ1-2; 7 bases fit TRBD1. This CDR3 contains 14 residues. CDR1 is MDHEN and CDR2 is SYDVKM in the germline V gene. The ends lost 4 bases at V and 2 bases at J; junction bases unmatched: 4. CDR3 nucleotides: TGTGCCAGCAGTTGGGGGACAGAGAACTATGGCTACACCTTC. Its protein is CASSWGTENYGYTF.

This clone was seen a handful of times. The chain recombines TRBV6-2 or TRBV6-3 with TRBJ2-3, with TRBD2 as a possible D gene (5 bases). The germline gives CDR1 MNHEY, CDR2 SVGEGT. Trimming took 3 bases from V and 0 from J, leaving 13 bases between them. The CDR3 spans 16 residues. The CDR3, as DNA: TGTGCCAGCAGTTATTTTCTAGCTGCTAGCACAGATACGCAGTATTTT. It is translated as CASSYFLAASTDTQYF.

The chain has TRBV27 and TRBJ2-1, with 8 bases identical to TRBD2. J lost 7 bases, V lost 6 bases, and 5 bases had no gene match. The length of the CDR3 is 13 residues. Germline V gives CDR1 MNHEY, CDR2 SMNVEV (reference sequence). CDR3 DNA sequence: TGTGCCAGCAGGGGACTAGGGTGGAATGAGCAGTTCTTC. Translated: CASRGLGWNEQFF.

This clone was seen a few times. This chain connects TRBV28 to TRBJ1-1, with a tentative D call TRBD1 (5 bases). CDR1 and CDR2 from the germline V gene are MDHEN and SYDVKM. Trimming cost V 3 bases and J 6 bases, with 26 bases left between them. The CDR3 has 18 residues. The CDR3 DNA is TGTGCCAGCAGTTTTTTTATACCGGGTGGGCAGGGACCCGCTGAAGCTTTCTTT. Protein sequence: CASSFFIPGGQGPAEAFF.

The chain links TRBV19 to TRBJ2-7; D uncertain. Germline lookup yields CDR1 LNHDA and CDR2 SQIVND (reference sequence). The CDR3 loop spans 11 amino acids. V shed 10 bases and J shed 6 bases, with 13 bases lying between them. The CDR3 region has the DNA TGTGCCACCTCCCTCGGCCGCGAGCAGTACTTC. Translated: CATSLGREQYF.

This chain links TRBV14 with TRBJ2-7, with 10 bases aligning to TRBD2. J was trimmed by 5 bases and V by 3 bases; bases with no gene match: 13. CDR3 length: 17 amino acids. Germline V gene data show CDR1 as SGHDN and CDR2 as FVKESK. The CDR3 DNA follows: TGTGCCAGCAGCCACCCACAGGAGCGGGAGGGCCTCAACGAGCAGTACTTC. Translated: CASSHPQEREGLNEQYF.

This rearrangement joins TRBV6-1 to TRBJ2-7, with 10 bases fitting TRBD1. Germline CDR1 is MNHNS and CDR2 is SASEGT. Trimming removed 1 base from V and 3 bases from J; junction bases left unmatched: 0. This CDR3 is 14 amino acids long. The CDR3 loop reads CASSEGTGGYEQYF. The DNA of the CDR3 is TGTGCCAGCAGTGAAGGGACAGGGGGCTACGAGCAGTACTTC.